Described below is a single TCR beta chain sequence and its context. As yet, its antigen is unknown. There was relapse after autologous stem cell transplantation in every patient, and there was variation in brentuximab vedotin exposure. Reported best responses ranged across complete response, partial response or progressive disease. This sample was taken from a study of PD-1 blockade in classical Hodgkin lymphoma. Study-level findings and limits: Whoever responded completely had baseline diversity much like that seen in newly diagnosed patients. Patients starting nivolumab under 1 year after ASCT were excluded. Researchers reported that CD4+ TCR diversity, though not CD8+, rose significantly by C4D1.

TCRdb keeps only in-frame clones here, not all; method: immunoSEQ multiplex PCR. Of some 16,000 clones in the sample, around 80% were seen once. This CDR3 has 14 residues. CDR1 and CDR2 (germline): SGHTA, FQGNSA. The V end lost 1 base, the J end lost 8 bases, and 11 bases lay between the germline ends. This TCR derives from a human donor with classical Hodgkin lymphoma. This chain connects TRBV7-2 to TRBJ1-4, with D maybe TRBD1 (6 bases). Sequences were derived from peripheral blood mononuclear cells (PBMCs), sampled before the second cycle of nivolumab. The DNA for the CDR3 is TGTGCCAGCAGCTTAGGGGGGCTCAGAGAAAAACTGTTTTTT. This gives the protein CASSLGGLREKLFF. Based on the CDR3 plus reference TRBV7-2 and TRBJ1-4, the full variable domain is GAGVSQSPSNKVTEKGKDVELRCDPISGHTALYWYRQSLGQGLEFLIYFQGNSAPDKSGLPSDRFSAERTGGSVSTLTIQRTQQEDSAVYLCASSLGGLREKLFFGSGTQLSVL.